The TCR beta chain under discussion was sequenced for a study of blood T cell repertoires in COVID-19. In the source study's methods: For nucleated cells, counts were estimated from reference gene primer amplification. The repertoire was sequenced with immunoSEQ multiplex PCR; TCRdb's copy has only in-frame clones and lacks some. That table gives V, J and clone size, and the DNA gave D and trimming. Here the sample spans about 200,000 clones, roughly four fifths being singletons. J was trimmed by 6 bases and V by 0 bases; bases with no gene match: 7. CDR3 length: 16 residues. The germline CDR1 and CDR2 sequences are LGHNA and YSLEER.

Source material: peripheral blood. V gene TRBV4-3 combines with J gene TRBJ2-3; 9 positions match TRBD1. This sequence was found in a middle-aged woman with acute or convalescent COVID-19. The CDR3 DNA is TGCGCCAGCAGCCAAGATCTTACAGGGGGCGCGGATACGCAGTATTTT. This gives the protein CASSQDLTGGADTQYF.